The T cell receptor (beta chain) under discussion was sequenced for a study of blood T cell repertoires in COVID-19. Looking at the study overall: Whether acute or convalescent, the COVID-19 samples came from the United States, Italy and Spain. Nucleic acid was either cDNA or gDNA, and it came from T cells, B-cell-depleted T cells, or PBMCs.

Trimming took 0 bases from V and 3 from J, leaving 8 bases between them. From germline, CDR1 is GTSNPN and CDR2 SVGIG (reference sequence). This CDR3 is 13 amino acids long. Original processing notes: From reference gene primer amplification, estimates of nucleated cell counts were derived. The data were produced by immunoSEQ multiplex PCR, yet TCRdb's version contains in-frame clones alone and is incomplete. The V and J calls and clone size come from that table; D and trimming were worked out from the DNA. Altogether approximately 200,000 clones are present, 65% to 85% being singletons, with the ten largest covering 4.5% to 5.5%.

This clonotype originated in a woman aged 25 to 45 with acute or convalescent COVID-19. This sequence joins TRBV30 and TRBJ1-2; unclear D gene. Sequencing used peripheral blood. CDR3 protein: CAWSVAVDYGYTF. The CDR3 DNA is TGTGCCTGGAGTGTAGCCGTCGACTATGGCTACACCTTC.